This T cell receptor beta chain was identified in a study of beta chain features in type 1 diabetes. About the study: Sorted cell examination encompassed approximately 110 million cells across all samples. Whole-study results and caveats: In these data, an HLA type influence on TCRB rearrangement remained unresolved. People with Type 1 diabetes carried modestly yet significantly shorter TCRB CDR3s in all four CD4+ subsets.

All of the isolated RNA was reverse transcribed, so expressed TCRB transcripts were sequenced. TCRdb keeps only in-frame clones here, not all; method: immunoSEQ multiplex PCR. The sample holds 300,000 or so clones, approximately 14% seen once. Each of the CD4+ naive, central memory, regulatory and stem cell-like memory populations was sorted via CD45RO/CCR7/CD25/CD127/CD95/CD27. All sorted populations exceeded 95% purity. On this clone: Its specificity is unknown.

The germline CDR1 and CDR2 sequences are SGHRS and YFSETQ. V lost 4 bases, J lost 5 bases, and 7 bases stayed unmatched. The CDR3 is 14 residues long. The sequencing sample was made of naive CD4+ T cells from blood. The rearrangement links TRBV5-1 to TRBJ2-3; 7 nucleotides match TRBD2. The sequence came from a man in his thirties or forties with type 1 diabetes. The chain's CDR3 is CASSAREGQDTQYF. The DNA of the CDR3 is TGCGCCAGCAGCGCGAGGGAGGGCCAAGATACGCAGTATTTT.